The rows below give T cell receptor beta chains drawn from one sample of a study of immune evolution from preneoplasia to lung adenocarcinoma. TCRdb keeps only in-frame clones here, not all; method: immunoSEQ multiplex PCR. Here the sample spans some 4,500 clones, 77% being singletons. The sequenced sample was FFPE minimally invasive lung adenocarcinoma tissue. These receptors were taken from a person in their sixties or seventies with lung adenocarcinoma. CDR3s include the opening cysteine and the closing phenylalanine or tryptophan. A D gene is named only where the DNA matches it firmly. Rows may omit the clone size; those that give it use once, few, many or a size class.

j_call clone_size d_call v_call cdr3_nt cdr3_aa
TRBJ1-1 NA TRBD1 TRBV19 TGTGCCAGTAGTATAGTGTCAGGGGGCAGGGACACTGAAGCTTTCTTT CASSIVSGGRDTEAFF
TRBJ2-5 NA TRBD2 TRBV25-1 TGTGCCAGCAGTGTCTCCGGGACTAGCGCTGAGACCCAGTACTTC CASSVSGTSAETQYF
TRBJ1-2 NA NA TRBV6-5 TGTGCCAGCAGTTACTCCTCAGGGGAAACCTATGGCTACACCTTC CASSYSSGETYGYTF
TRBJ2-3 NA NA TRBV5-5 TGTGCCAGCAGCCAGGGGGGGGGAGGAGATACGCAGTATTTT CASSQGGGGDTQYF
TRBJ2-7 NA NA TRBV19 TGTGCCAGTAAGCAGGGCTACGAGCAGTACTTC CASKQGYEQYF
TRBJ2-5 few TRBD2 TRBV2 TGTGCCAGCAGTGAGATAAGCGGGAGCGGTGGGACCCAGTACTTC CASSEISGSGGTQYF
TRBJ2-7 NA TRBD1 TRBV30 TGTGCCTGGGGGGACAGGGCGACCGACGAGCAGTACTTC CAWGDRATDEQYF
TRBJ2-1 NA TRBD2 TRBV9 TGTGCCAGCGCCACCTCTAGCGGGACAGCCGGTTACAATGAGCAGTTCTTC CASATSSGTAGYNEQFF
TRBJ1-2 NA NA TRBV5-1 TGCGCCAGCCGTGGGATGAGGGGCTCTGGCTACACCTTC CASRGMRGSGYTF
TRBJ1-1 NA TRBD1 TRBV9 TGTGCCAGCAGCCCCGGACAGGGTTGGTCGGTGAACACTGAAGCTTTCTTT CASSPGQGWSVNTEAFF
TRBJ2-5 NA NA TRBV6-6 TGTGCCAGCAGTTACCTCTGGTCTGGGGGAGAGACCCAGTACTTC CASSYLWSGGETQYF
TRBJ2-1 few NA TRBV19 TGTGCCAGTAGTATAAGGTCCCCTAGTCACAATGAGCAGTTCTTC CASSIRSPSHNEQFF
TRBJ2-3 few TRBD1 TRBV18 TGTGCCAGCTCACTGGGGACAGGCGGGGATACGCAGTATTTT CASSLGTGGDTQYF
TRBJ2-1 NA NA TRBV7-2 TGTGCCAGCAGCTCGACTTTTTTTGAGGTGAATGAGCAGTTCTTC CASSSTFFEVNEQFF
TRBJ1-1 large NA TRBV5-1 TGCGCCAGCAGCTCCACGGGGGTATCAAACACTGAAGCTTTCTTT CASSSTGVSNTEAFF
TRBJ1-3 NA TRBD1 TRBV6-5 TGTGCCAGCAGGGTGACAGGGACTGGAAACACCATATATTTT CASRVTGTGNTIYF
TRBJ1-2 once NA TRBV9 TGTGCCAGCAGCGTCGGAAGTGACTACACCTTC CASSVGSDYTF
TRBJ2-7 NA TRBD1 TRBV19 TGTGCCAGTAGTAGGGACAGGGGCTCCTACGAGCAGTACTTC CASSRDRGSYEQYF
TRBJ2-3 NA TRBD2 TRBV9 TGTGCCACCGGCAGCGGGGGGAGCACAGATACGCAGTATTTT CATGSGGSTDTQYF
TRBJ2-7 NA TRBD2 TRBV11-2 TGTGCCAGCAGCTTAGAGAGCGGGAGAGTTTACGAGCAGTACTTC CASSLESGRVYEQYF
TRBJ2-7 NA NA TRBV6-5 TGTGCCAGCAGTTACGAGGCGGGGTCTCTCTACGAGCAGTACTTC CASSYEAGSLYEQYF
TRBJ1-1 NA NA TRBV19 TGTGCCAGTAGTCCACAGAGCTGGAACACTGAAGCTTTCTTT CASSPQSWNTEAFF
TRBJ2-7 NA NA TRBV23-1 TGCGCCAGCAGTCTTGGCGACTTCTCCTACGAGCAGTACTTC CASSLGDFSYEQYF
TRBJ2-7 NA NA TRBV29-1 TGCAGCGCCCGGGAGACTTCTTACGAGCAGTACTTC CSARETSYEQYF
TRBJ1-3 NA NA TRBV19 TGTGCCAGTAGTATGGGGGTCTCTGGAAACACCATATATTTT CASSMGVSGNTIYF
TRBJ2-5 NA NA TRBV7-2 TGTGCCAGCAGCTTAGCGGGGCGGGCCCGGGGGTCCCAAGAGACCCAGTACTTC CASSLAGRARGSQETQYF
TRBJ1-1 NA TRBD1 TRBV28 TGTGCCAGCAGTATCCCGGGACAGGCGACTGAAGCTTTCTTT CASSIPGQATEAFF
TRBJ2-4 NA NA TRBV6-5 TGTGCCAGCACCCTAGCCAAAAACATTCAGTACTTC CASTLAKNIQYF
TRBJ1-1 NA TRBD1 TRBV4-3 TGCGCCAGCAGCCAAGACAAAGGGGGCTGGACTGAAGCTTTCTTT CASSQDKGGWTEAFF
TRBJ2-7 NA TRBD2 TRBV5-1 TGCGCCAGCACCCCCGGACTAGCGGGAGAGACCTACGAGCAGTACTTC CASTPGLAGETYEQYF
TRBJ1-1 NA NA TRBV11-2 TGTGCCAGCAGCTACGTGCGGGGGCCGAACACTGAAGCTTTCTTT CASSYVRGPNTEAFF
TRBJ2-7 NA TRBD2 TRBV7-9 TGTGCCAGCAGCTTACGGGAGGACGAGCAGTACTTC CASSLREDEQYF
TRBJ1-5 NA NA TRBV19 TGTGCCAGCCACAGGGAGTATCAGCCCCAGCATTTT CASHREYQPQHF
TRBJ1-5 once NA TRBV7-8 TGTGCCAGCAGCCGCGGACCGGGAGGGGATCAGCCCCAGCATTTT CASSRGPGGDQPQHF
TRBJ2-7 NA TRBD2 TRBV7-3 TGTGCCAGCAGCTCCCTAGCGGGGAGCGAGCAGTACTTC CASSSLAGSEQYF
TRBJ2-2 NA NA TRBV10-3 TGTGCCATCAGTGAGTCGTGGGGGGGCGGAACCGGGGAGCTGTTTTTT CAISESWGGGTGELFF
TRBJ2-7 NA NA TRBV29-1 TGCAGCGCTAGGACTGGGTTTGAGGCCGAGCAGTACTTC CSARTGFEAEQYF
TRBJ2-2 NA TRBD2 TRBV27 TGTGCCAGCAGTTTAAGAGCGGGAGGGCCGTCAAACACCGGGGAGCTGTTTTTT CASSLRAGGPSNTGELFF